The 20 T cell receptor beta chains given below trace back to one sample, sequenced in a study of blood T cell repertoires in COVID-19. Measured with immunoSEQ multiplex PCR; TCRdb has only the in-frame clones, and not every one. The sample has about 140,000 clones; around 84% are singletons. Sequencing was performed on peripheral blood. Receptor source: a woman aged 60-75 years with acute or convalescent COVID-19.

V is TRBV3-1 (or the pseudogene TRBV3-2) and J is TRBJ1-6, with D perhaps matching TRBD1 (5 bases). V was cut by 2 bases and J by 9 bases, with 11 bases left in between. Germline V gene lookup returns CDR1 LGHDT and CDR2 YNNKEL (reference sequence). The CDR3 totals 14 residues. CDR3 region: CASSQLRGGSPLHF. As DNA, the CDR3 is TGTGCCAGCAGCCAACTCCGGGGGGGTTCACCCCTCCACTTT.

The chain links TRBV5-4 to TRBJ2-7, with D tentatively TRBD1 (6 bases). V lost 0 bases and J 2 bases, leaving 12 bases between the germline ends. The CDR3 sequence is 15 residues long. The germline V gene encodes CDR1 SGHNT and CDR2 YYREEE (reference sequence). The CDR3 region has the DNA TGTGCCAGCAGCTTGGGTGGACAGCAAACCTACGAGCAGTACTTC. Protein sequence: CASSLGGQQTYEQYF.

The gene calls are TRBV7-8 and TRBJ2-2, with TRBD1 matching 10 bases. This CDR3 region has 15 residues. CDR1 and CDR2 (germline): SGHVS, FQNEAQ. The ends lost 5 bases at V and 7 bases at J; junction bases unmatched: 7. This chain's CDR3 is CASSLRTGGGGELFF. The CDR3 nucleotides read TGTGCCAGCAGCCTTAGGACAGGGGGTGGCGGGGAGCTGTTTTTT.

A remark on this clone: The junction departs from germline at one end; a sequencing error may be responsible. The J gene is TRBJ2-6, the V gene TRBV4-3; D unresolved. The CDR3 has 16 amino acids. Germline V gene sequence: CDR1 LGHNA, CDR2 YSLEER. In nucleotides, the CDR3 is TGCGCCAGCAGCCAAGATCTCGGGTCTGGAGCCAACGTCCTGACTTTC. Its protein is CASSQDLGSGANVLTF.

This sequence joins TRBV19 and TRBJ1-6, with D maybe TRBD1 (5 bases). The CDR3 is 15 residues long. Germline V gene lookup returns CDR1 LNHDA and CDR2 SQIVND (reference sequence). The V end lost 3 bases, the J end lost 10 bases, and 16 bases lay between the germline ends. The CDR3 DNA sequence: TGTGCCAGTAGTATCATAGGGCAGGGTGGCTCACCCCTCCACTTT. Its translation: CASSIIGQGGSPLHF.

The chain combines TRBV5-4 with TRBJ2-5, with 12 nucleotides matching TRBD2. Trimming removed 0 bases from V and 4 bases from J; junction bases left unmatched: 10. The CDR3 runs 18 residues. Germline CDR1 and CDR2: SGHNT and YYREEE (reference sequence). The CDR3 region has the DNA TGTGCCAGCAGCTTGGTCCCTAGCGGGGGGGCTTGGGGAGAGACCCAGTACTTC. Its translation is CASSLVPSGGAWGETQYF. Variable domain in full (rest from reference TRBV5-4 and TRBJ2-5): ETGVTQSPTHLIKTRGQQVTLRCSSQSGHNTVSWYQQALGQGPQFIFQYYREEENGRGNFPPRFSGLQFPNYSSELNVNALELDDSALYLCASSLVPSGGAWGETQYFGPGTRLLVL.

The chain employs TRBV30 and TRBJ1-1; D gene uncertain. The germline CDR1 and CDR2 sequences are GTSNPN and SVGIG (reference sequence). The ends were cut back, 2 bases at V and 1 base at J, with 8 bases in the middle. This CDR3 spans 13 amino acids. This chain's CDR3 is CAWSSGWNTEAFF. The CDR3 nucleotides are TGTGCCTGGAGTTCAGGCTGGAACACTGAAGCTTTCTTT.

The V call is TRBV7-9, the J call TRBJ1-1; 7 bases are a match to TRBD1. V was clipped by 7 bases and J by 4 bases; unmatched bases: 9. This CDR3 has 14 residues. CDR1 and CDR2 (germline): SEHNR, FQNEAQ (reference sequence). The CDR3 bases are TGTGCCAGCACCTATAGCGGGGACAGCACTGAAGCTTTCTTT. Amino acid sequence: CASTYSGDSTEAFF. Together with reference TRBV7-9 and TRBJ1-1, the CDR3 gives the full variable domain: DTGVSQNPRHKITKRGQNVTFRCDPISEHNRLYWYRQTLGQGPEFLTYFQNEAQLEKSRLLSDRFSAERPKGSFSTLEIQRTEQGDSAMYLCASTYSGDSTEAFFGQGTRLTVV.

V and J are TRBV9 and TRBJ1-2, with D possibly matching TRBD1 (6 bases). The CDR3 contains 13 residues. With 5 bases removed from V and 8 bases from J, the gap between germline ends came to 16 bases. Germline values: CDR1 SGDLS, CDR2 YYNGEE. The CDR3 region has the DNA TGTGCCAGCAGGGATGGGGGCAGGGTAGGCTACACCTTC. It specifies CASRDGGRVGYTF.

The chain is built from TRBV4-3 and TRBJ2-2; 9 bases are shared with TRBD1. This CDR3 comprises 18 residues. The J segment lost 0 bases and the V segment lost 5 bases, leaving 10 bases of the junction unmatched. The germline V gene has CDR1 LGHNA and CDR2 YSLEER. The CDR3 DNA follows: TGCGCCAGCAGCAAAGGCACCCGGACAGGGGCGAACACCGGGGAGCTGTTTTTT. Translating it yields CASSKGTRTGANTGELFF.

The CDR3 is CAISEFDRTMNTEAFF. The CDR3, as DNA: TGTGCCATCAGTGAGTTCGACAGGACCATGAACACTGAAGCTTTCTTT. V usage is TRBV10-3 and J usage is TRBJ1-1; tentative D call: TRBD1 (6 bases). The V end lost 1 base, the J end lost 0 bases, and 12 bases lay between the germline ends. From germline, CDR1 is ENHRY and CDR2 SYGVKD. CDR3 size: 16 residues.

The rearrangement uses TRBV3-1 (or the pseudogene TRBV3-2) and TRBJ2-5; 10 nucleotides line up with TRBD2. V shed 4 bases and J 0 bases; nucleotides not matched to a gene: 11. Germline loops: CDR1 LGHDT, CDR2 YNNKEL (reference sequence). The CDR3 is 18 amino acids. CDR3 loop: CASSRSSGGGSYQETQYF. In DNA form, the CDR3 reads TGTGCCAGCAGCCGTTCTAGCGGGGGCGGATCGTACCAAGAGACCCAGTACTTC.

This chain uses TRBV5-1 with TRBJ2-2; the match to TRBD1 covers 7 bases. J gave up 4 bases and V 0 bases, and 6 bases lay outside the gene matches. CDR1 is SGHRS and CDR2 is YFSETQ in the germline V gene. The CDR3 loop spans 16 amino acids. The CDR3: CASSLGGGRFTGELFF. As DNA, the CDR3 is TGCGCCAGCAGCTTGGGAGGGGGCAGGTTCACCGGGGAGCTGTTTTTT.

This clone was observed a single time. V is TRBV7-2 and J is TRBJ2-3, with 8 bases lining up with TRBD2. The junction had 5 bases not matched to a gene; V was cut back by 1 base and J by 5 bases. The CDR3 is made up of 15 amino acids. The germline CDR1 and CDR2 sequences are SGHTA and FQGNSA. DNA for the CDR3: TGTGCCAGCAGCTTAGAGGACGGGGGGGTAGATACGCAGTATTTT. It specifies CASSLEDGGVDTQYF.

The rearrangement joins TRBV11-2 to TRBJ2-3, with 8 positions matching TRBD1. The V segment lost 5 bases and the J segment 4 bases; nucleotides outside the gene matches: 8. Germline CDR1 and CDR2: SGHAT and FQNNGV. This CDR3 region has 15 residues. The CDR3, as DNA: TGTGCCAGCAGCAACTCCGGGACAGGAGCAGATACGCAGTATTTT. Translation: CASSNSGTGADTQYF.

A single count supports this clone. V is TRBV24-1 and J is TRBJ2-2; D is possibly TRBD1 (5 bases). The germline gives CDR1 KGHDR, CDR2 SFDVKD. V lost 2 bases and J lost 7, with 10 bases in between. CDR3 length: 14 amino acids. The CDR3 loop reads CATSDSQTDGELFF. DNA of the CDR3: TGTGCCACCAGTGATTCCCAGACAGACGGGGAGCTGTTTTTT.

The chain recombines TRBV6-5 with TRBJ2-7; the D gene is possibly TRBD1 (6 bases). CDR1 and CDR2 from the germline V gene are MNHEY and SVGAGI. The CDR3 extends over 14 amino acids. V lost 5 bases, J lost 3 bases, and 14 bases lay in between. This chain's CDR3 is CASSSPTGGYEQYF. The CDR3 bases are TGTGCCAGCAGTAGCCCGACAGGCGGCTACGAGCAGTACTTC.

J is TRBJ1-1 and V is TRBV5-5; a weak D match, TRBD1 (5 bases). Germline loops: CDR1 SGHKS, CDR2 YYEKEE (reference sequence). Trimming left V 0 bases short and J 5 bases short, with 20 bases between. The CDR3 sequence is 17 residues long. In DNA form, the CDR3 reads TGTGCCAGCAGCTTGGCTGGGGCACAGGAGTTGATAACTGAAGCTTTCTTT. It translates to CASSLAGAQELITEAFF.

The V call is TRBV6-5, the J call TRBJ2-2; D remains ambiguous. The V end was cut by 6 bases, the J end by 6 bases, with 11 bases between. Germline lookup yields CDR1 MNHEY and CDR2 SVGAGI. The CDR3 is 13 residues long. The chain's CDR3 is CASRGIGPGELFF. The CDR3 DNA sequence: TGTGCCAGCAGGGGTATTGGGCCCGGGGAGCTGTTTTTT.

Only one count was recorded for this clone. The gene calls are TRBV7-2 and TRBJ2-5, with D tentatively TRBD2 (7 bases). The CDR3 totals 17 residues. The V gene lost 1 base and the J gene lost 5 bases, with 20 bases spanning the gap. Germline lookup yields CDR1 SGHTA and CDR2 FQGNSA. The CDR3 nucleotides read TGTGCCAGCAGCTTAGTAGGGGGGGGGTTCGGAAGGGAGACCCAGTACTTC. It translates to CASSLVGGGFGRETQYF.